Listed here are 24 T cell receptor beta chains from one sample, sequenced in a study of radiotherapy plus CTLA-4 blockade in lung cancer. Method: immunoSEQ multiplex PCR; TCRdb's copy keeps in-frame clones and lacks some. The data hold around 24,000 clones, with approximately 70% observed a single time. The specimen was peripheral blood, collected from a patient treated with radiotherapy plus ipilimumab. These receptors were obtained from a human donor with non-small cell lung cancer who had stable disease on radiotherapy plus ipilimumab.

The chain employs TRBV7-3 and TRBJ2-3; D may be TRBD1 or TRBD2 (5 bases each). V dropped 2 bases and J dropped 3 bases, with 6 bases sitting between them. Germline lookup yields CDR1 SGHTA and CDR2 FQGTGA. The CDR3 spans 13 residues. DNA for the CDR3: TGTGCCAGCAGCTTAGGGGGTACAGATACGCAGTATTTT. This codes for CASSLGGTDTQYF.

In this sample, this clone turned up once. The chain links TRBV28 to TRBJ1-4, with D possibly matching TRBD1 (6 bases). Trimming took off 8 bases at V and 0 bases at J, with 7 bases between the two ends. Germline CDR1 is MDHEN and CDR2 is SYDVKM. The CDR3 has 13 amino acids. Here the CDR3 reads CASGDTTNEKLFF. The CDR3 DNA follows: TGTGCCAGCGGGGACACAACTAATGAAAAACTGTTTTTT.

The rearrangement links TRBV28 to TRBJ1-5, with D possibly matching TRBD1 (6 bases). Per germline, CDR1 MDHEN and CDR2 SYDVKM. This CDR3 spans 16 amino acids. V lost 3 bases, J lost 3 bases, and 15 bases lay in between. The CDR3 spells CASSFLSLGANQPQHF. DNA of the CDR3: TGTGCCAGCAGTTTCCTATCCCTGGGGGCCAATCAGCCCCAGCATTTT. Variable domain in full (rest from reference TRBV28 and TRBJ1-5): DVKVTQSSRYLVKRTGEKVFLECVQDMDHENMFWYRQDPGLGLRLIYFSYDVKMKEKGDIPEGYSVSREKKERFSLILESASTNQTSMYLCASSFLSLGANQPQHFGDGTRLSIL.

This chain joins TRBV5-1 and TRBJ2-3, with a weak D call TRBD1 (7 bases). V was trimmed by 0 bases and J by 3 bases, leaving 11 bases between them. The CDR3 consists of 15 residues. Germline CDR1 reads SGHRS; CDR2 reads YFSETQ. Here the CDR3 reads CASSLASGGTDTQYF. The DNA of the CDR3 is TGCGCCAGCAGCTTGGCCTCAGGGGGGACAGATACGCAGTATTTT.

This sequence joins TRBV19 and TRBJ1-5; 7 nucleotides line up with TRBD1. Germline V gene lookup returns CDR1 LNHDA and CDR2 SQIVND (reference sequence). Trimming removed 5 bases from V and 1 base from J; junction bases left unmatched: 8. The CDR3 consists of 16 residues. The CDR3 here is CASSPRQGRSNQPQHF. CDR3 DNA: TGTGCCAGTAGTCCTCGACAGGGTCGGAGCAATCAGCCCCAGCATTTT. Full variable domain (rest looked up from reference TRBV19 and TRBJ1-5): DGGITQSPKYLFRKEGQNVTLSCEQNLNHDAMYWYRQDPGQGLRLIYYSQIVNDFQKGDIAEGYSVSREKKESFPLTVTSAQKNPTAFYLCASSPRQGRSNQPQHFGDGTRLSIL.

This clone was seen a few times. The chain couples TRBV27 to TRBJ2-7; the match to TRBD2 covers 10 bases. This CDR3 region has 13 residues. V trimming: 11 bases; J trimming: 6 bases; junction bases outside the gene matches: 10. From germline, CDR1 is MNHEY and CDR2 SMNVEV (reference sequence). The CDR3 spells CACQKAGGPEQYF. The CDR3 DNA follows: TGTGCCTGCCAAAAAGCGGGAGGGCCCGAGCAGTACTTC.

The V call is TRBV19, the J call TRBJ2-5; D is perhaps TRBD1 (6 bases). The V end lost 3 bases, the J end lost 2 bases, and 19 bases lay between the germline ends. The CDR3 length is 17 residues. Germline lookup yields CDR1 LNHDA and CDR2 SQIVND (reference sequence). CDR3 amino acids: CASSIGGRLGEQETQYF. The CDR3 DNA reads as TGTGCCAGTAGTATTGGGGGCAGGTTGGGCGAACAAGAGACCCAGTACTTC.

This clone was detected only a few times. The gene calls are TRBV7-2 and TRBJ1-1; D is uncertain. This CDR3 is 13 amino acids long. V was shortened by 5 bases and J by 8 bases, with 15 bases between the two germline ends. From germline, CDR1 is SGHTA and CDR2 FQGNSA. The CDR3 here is CASSGTGATEAFF. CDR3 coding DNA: TGTGCCAGCAGCGGAACGGGCGCTACCGAAGCTTTCTTT. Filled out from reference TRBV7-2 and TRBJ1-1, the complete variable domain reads GAGVSQSPSNKVTEKGKDVELRCDPISGHTALYWYRQSLGQGLEFLIYFQGNSAPDKSGLPSDRFSAERTGGSVSTLTIQRTQQEDSAVYLCASSGTGATEAFFGQGTRLTVV.

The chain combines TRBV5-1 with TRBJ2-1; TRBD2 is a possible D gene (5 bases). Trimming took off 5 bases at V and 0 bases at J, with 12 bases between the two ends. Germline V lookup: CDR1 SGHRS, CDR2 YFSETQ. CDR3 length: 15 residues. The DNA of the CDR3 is TGCGCCAGCAGTGAGGGTGGTCCCTCCTACAATGAGCAGTTCTTC. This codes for CASSEGGPSYNEQFF.

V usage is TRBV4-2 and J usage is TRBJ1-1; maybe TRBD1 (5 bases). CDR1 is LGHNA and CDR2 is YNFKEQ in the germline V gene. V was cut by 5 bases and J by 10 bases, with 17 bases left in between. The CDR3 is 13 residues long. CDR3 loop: CASSAAGGEGAFF. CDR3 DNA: TGTGCCAGCAGCGCAGCGGGGGGGGAAGGAGCTTTCTTT.

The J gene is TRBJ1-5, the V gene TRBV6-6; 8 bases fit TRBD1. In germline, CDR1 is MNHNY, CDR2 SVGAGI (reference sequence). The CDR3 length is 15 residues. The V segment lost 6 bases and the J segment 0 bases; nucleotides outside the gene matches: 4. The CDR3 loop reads CASSGTGNSNQPQHF. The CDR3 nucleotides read TGTGCCAGCAGCGGGACAGGCAATAGCAATCAGCCCCAGCATTTT.

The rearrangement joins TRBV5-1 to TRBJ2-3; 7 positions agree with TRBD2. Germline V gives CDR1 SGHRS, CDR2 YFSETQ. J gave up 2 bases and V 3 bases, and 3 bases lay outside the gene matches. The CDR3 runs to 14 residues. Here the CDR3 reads CASSWGTNTDTQYF. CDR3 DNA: TGCGCCAGCAGCTGGGGGACTAACACAGATACGCAGTATTTT.

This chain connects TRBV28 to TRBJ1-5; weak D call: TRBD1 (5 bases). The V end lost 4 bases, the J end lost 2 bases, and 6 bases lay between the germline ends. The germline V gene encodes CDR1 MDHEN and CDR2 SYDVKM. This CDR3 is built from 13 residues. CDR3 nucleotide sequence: TGTGCCAGCAGTTGGGGGGGCAATCAGCCCCAGCATTTT. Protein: CASSWGGNQPQHF.

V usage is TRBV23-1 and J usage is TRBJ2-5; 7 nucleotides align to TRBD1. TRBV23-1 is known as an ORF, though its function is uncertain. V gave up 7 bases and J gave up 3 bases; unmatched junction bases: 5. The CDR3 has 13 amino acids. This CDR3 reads CASTNTGEETQYF. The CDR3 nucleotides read TGCGCCAGCACCAACACAGGGGAAGAGACCCAGTACTTC.

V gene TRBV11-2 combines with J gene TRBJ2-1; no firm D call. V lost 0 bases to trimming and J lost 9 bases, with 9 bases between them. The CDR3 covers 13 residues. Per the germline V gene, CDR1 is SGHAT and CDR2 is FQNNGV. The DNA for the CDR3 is TGTGCCAGCAGCTTAGATCGGCTACGTGAGCAGTTCTTC. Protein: CASSLDRLREQFF.

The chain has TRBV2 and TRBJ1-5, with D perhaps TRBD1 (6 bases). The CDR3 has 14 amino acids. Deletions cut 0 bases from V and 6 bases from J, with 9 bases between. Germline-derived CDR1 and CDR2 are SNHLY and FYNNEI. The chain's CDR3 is CASSEAGGGQPQHF. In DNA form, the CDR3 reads TGTGCCAGCAGTGAAGCCGGGGGCGGTCAGCCCCAGCATTTT.

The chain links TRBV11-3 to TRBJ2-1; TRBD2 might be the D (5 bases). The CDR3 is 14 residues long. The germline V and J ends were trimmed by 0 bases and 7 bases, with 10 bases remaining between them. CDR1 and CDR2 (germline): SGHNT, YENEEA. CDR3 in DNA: TGTGCCAGCAGCTTAGAGGGGAGTTGGAATGAGCAGTTCTTC. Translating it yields CASSLEGSWNEQFF.

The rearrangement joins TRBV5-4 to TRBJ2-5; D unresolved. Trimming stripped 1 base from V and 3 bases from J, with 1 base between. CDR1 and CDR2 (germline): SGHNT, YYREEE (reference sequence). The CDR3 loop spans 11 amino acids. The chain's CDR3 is CASSLKETQYF. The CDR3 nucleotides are TGTGCCAGCAGCTTGAAAGAGACCCAGTACTTC.

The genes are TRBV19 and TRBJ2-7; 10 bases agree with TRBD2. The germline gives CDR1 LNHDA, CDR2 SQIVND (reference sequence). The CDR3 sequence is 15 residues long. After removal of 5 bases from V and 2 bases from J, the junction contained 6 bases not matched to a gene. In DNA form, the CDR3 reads TGTGCCAGTAGTTCGATAGCGGGAGGTACCTACGAGCAGTACTTC. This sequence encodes CASSSIAGGTYEQYF. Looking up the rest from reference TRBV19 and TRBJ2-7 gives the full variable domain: DGGITQSPKYLFRKEGQNVTLSCEQNLNHDAMYWYRQDPGQGLRLIYYSQIVNDFQKGDIAEGYSVSREKKESFPLTVTSAQKNPTAFYLCASSSIAGGTYEQYFGPGTRLTVT.

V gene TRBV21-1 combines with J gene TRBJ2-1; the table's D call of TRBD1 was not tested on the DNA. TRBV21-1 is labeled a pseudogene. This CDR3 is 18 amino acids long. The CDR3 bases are TGTGCCAGCAGCCCATCGGGCGGGGGGACAGGGTTTGGAAATGAGCAGTTCTTC. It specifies CASSPSGGGTGFGNEQFF.

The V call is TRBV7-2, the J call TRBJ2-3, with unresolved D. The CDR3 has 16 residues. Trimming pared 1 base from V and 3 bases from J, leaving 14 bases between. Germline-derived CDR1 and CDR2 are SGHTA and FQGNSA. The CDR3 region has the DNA TGTGCCAGCAGCTTAGATCTTACGAAAGGGACAGATACGCAGTATTTT. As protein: CASSLDLTKGTDTQYF. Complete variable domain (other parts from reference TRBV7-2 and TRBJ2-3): GAGVSQSPSNKVTEKGKDVELRCDPISGHTALYWYRQSLGQGLEFLIYFQGNSAPDKSGLPSDRFSAERTGGSVSTLTIQRTQQEDSAVYLCASSLDLTKGTDTQYFGPGTRLTVL.

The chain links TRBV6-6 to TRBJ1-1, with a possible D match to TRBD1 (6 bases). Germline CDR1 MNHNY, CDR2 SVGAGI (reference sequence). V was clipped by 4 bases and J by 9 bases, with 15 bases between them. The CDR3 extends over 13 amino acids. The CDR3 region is CASSFETGRKAFF. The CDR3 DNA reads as TGTGCCAGCAGTTTCGAAACAGGGAGGAAAGCTTTCTTT.

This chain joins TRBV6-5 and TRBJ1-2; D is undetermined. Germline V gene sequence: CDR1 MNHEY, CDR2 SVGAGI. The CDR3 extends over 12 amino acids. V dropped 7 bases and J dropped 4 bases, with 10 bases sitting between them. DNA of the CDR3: TGTGCCAGCAAGAGCCAGGTCTATGGCTACACCTTC. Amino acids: CASKSQVYGYTF.

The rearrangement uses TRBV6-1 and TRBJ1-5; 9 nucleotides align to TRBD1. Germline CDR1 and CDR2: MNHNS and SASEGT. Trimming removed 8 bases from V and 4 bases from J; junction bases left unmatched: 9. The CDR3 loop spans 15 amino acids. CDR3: CASRLLGTGNQPQHF. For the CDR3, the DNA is TGTGCCAGCCGTCTTCTGGGGACAGGGAATCAGCCCCAGCATTTT.